This T cell receptor (beta chain) was sequenced in a study of blood T cells in healthy people across ages. V dropped 3 bases and J dropped 7; count of bases not matched to a gene: 4. There are 13 residues in the CDR3. In germline, CDR1 is MGHRA, CDR2 YSYEKL. In its sample, this clonotype was seen a few times. Its antigen remains unidentified. PCR was performed a second time for about 7 to 11 cycles using a sample-barcoded 5' primer and a J-beta primer mix. TCRdb fed the 5' RACE reads into MiXCR, producing one record per CDR3 protein. The sample lists hundreds of thousands of distinct CDR3 sequences; about 29% were seen once. Study-wide results and caveats: Observed TCR beta diversity showed a strong correlation with the percentage of naive T cells as measured by flow cytometry.

The same sample was also used in a study of T cells of mothers and their children. Turning to that study: Thymic selection shapes TCR recombination output similarly in related and unrelated pairs.

Sequenced material: blood. The sequence came from a boy under 10 years old in good health. The chain joins TRBV4-1 to TRBJ1-2; 8 bases match TRBD1. CDR3 sequence reads: CASSQTGESGYTF. Written as DNA, the CDR3 is TGCGCCAGCAGCCAGACAGGGGAGTCTGGCTACACCTTC.